This TCR beta chain was identified during a study of T cell repertoires and HLA-DP antigens. For the study at large: Alloreactive CD4+ T cells targeted HLA-DP on transduced HeLa. DNA input averaged approximately 0.2 ug in sorted CD137+CD4+ and 1,200 ng in pre-culture CD4+. Study-wide results and caveats: Against one allele, clones undetected before culture averaged approximately 39%; against the other, approximately 51%.

Clones were read by immunoSEQ multiplex PCR, and TCRdb kept only the in-frame ones, dropping some. The table lists about 89,000 clones, 86% of them singletons. Worth noting for this clone: The antigen remains unidentified.

With 6 bases clipped from V and 3 bases from J, the junction kept 6 bases outside the gene matches. Germline V lookup: CDR1 KGHSH, CDR2 LQKENI. This CDR3 spans 14 amino acids. This clonotype was sampled from a man aged 45-60 years in good health and CMV-seronegative. J is TRBJ2-3 and V is TRBV18, with 7 positions matching TRBD1. Sequencing was performed on CD4+ T cells from PBMCs. DNA for the CDR3: TGTGCCAGCTCGACAGGGCTAGGGACAGATACGCAGTATTTT. Translation gives CASSTGLGTDTQYF. The full variable domain, rest sourced from reference TRBV18 and TRBJ2-3, is NAGVMQNPRHLVRRRGQEARLRCSPMKGHSHVYWYRQLPEEGLKFMVYLQKENIIDESGMPKERFSAEFPKEGPSILRIQQVVRGDSAAYFCASSTGLGTDTQYFGPGTRLTVL.